The clone carrying this TCR beta chain has just a few counts. Germline values: CDR1 SGHVS, CDR2 FNYEAQ. The germline V and J ends were trimmed by 7 bases and 1 base, with 22 bases remaining between them. CDR3 size: 17 residues. Using immunoSEQ multiplex PCR, the repertoire was profiled, and TCRdb retains in-frame clones only, with some absent. The data hold hundreds of thousands of clones, with about 92% observed a single time. This specimen comes from a study of shared clonotypes between healthy human individuals. Study overall: CD4 naive and CD4 memory each took three plates per donor, while CD8 naive took two and CD8 memory one.

Terminally differentiated effector memory CD45RA+ cells were excluded from the naive CD8 cells, which were CD45RO-negative and positively selected for CCR7. The sequence was obtained from a man in his thirties or forties in good health. Material: naive CD8+ T cells sorted from blood. The chain couples TRBV7-6 to TRBJ1-1; maybe TRBD1 (6 bases). The CDR3 is CASTEGGIGEKNTEAFF. CDR3 in DNA: TGTGCCAGCACCGAGGGGGGTATTGGGGAAAAGAACACTGAAGCTTTCTTT.